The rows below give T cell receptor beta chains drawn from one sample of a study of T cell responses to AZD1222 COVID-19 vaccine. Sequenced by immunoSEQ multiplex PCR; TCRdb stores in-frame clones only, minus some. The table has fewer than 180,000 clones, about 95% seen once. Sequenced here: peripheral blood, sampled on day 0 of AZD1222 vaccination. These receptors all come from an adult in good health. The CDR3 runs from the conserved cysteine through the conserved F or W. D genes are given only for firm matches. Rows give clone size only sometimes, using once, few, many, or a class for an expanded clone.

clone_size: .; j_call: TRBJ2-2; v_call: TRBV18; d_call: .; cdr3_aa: CASSPPTGTGELFF; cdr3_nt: TGTGCCAGCTCACCACCCACGGGAACCGGGGAGCTGTTTTTT
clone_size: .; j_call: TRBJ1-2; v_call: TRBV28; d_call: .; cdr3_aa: CASSLPDTSIIYGYTF; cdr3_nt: TGTGCCAGCAGCCTTCCTGACACCTCAATAATCTATGGCTACACCTTC
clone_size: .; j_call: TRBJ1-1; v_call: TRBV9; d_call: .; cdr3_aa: CASSVAGFNTEAFF; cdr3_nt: TGTGCCAGCAGCGTAGCCGGATTTAACACTGAAGCTTTCTTT
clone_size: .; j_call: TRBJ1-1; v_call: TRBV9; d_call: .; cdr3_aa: CASSVSQGHTEAFF; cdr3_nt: TGTGCCAGCAGCGTTTCTCAGGGCCACACTGAAGCTTTCTTT
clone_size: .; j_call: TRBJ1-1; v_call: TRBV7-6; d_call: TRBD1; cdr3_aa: CASSRDQGANTEAFF; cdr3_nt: TGTGCCAGCAGCCGGGACCAGGGGGCAAACACTGAAGCTTTCTTT
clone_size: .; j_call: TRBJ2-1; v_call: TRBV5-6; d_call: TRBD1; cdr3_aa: CASSLASGTVNEQFF; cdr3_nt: TGTGCCAGCAGCTTGGCCAGTGGGACAGTGAATGAGCAGTTCTTC
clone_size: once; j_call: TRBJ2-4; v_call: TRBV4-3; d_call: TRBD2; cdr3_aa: CASSQATSGRPRDIQYF; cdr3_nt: TGCGCCAGCAGCCAAGCAACTAGCGGGAGACCGAGGGACATTCAGTACTTC
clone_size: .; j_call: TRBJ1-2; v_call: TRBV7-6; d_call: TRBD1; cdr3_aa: CASSFQGGDGYTF; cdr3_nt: TGTGCCAGCAGCTTCCAGGGGGGGGACGGCTACACCTTC
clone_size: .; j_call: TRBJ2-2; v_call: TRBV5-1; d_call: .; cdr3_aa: CASSKASRSTGELFF; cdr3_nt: TGCGCCAGCAGCAAAGCGTCCCGAAGCACCGGGGAGCTGTTTTTT
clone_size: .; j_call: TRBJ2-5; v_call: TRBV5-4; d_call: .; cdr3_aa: CASSRNKETQYF; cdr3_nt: TGTGCCAGCAGCCGGAACAAAGAGACCCAGTACTTC
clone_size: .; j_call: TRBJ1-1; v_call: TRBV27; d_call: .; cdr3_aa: CASSPAGVLNTEAFF; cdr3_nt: TGTGCCAGCAGCCCCGCCGGGGTACTGAACACTGAAGCTTTCTTT
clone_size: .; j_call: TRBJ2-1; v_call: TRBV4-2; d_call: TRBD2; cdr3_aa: CASSQGLAAISYNEQFF; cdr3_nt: TGTGCCAGCAGCCAAGGACTAGCGGCTATCTCCTACAATGAGCAGTTCTTC
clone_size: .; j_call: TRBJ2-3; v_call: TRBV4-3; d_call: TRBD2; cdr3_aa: CASSQGLAGFQDTQYF; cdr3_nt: TGCGCCAGCAGCCAGGGACTAGCGGGGTTTCAGGATACGCAGTATTTT
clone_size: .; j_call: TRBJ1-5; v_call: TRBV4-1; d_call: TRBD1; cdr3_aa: CASSPGTGGNQPQHF; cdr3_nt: TGCGCCAGCAGCCCTGGGACAGGGGGGAATCAGCCCCAGCATTTT
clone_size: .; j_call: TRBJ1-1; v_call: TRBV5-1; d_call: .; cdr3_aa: CASSGGARGTEAFF; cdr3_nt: TGCGCCAGCAGCGGCGGGGCACGGGGCACTGAAGCTTTCTTT
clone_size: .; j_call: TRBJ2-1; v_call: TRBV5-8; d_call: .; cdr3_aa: CASSLSGGRYNEQFF; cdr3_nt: TGTGCCAGCAGCTTGTCAGGGGGGCGGTACAATGAGCAGTTCTTC
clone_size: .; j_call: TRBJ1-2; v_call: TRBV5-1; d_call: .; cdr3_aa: CASTPGQSTPNFGYTF; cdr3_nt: TGCGCCAGCACCCCCGGACAGTCAACACCGAATTTTGGCTACACCTTC
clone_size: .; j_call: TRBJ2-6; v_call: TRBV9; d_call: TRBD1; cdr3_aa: CASSGVRGRSGANVLTF; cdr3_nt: TGTGCCAGCAGCGGGGTCAGGGGGCGCTCAGGGGCCAACGTCCTGACTTTC
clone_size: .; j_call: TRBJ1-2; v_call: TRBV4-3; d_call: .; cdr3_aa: CASSQAQGVGGYTF; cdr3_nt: TGCGCCAGCAGCCAAGCGCAGGGAGTTGGGGGCTACACCTTC
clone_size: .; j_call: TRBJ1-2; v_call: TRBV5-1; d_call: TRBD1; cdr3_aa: CASSYRQGSNYGYTF; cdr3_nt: TGCGCCAGCAGCTACCGACAGGGGTCCAACTATGGCTACACCTTC
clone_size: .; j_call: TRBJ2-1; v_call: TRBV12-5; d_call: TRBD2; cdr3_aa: CASGQKGLAGDNEQFF; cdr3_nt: TGTGCTAGTGGTCAGAAGGGACTAGCGGGAGATAATGAGCAGTTCTTC
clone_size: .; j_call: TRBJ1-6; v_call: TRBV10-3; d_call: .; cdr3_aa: CAIGGSPLHF; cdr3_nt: TGTGCCATCGGCGGGTCACCCCTCCACTTT
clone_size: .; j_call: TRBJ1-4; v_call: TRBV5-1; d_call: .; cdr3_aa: CASSQGSYQKLFF; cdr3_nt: TGCGCCAGCTCACAGGGCTCCTACCAAAAACTGTTTTTT
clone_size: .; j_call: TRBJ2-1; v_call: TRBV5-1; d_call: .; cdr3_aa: CASSLVSAYNEQFF; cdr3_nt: TGCGCCAGCAGCTTGGTATCCGCCTACAATGAGCAGTTCTTC
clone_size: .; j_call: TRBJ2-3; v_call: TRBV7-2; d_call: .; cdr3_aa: CASSLARQLDTQYF; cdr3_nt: TGTGCCAGCAGCTTAGCTCGGCAGCTAGATACGCAGTATTTT
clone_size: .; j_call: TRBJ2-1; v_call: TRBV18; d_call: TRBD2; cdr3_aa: CASSPPGLADYNEQFF; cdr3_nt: TGTGCCAGCTCACCACCGGGGCTAGCGGACTACAATGAGCAGTTCTTC
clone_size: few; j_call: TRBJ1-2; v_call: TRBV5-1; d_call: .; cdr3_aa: CASSLDKIQGTNYGYTF; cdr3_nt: TGCGCCAGCAGCTTGGACAAAATCCAGGGAACTAACTATGGCTACACCTTC
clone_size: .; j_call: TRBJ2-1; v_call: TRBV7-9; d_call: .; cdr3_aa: CASSSGGYNEQFF; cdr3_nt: TGTGCCAGCAGCTCCGGGGGATACAATGAGCAGTTCTTC
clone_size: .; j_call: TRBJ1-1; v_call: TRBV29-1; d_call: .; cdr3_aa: CSAGATEAFF; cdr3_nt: TGCAGCGCGGGGGCCACTGAAGCTTTCTTT
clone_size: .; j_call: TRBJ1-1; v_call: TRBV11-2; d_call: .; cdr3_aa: CASSSSYNTEAFF; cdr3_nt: TGTGCCAGCAGCTCGTCCTATAACACTGAAGCTTTCTTT
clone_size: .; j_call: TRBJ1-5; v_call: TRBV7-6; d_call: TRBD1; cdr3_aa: CASSLAPRGPSNQPQHF; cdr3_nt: TGTGCCAGCAGCTTAGCGCCCAGGGGGCCTAGCAATCAGCCCCAGCATTTT
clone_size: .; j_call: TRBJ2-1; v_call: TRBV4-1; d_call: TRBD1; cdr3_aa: CASSQEGTGAYNEQFF; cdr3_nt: TGCGCCAGCAGCCAAGAGGGGACAGGGGCCTACAATGAGCAGTTCTTC
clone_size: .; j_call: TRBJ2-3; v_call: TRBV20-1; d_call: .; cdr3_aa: CSASERNTADTQYF; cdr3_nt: TGCAGTGCTAGTGAGCGGAACACAGCAGATACGCAGTATTTT
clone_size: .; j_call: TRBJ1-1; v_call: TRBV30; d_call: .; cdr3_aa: CAWDKGNTEAFF; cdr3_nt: TGTGCCTGGGACAAGGGGAACACTGAAGCTTTCTTT
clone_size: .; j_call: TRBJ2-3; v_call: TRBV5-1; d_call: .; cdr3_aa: CASSLPNTDTQYF; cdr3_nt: TGCGCCAGCAGCTTGCCGAACACAGATACGCAGTATTTT
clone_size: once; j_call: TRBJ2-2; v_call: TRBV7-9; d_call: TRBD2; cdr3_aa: CASSPGLAQANTGELFF; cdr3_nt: TGTGCCAGCAGCCCCGGACTAGCGCAAGCGAACACCGGGGAGCTGTTTTTT
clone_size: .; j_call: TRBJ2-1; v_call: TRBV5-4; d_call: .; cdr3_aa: CASSRSSGAVEQFF; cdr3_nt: TGTGCCAGCAGCAGATCGTCCGGGGCTGTTGAGCAGTTCTTC